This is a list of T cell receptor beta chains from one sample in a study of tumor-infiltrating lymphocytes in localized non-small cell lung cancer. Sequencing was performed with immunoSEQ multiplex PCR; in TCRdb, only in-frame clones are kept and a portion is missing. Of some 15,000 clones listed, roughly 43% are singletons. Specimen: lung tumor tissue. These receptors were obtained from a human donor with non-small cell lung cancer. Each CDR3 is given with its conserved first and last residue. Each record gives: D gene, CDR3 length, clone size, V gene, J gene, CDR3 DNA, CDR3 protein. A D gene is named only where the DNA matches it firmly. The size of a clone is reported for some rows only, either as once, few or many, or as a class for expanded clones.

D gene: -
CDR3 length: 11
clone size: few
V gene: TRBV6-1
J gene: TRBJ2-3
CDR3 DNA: TGTGCCAGCAATAAGGGGGATACGCAGTATTTT
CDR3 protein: CASNKGDTQYF

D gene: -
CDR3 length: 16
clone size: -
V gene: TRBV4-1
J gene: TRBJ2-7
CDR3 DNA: TGCGCCAGCAGCCAAGATCCTGGGACACGAACCTACGAGCAGTACTTC
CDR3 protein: CASSQDPGTRTYEQYF

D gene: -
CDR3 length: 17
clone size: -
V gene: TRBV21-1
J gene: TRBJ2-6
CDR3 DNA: TGTGCCAGCAGCAAAGCTGGGTGGTTCTCTGGGGCCAACGTCCTGACTTTC
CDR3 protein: CASSKAGWFSGANVLTF

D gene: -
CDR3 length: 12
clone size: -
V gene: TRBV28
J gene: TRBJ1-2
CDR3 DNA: TGTGCCAGCAGTGCGCTGGGGGATGGCTACACCTTC
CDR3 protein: CASSALGDGYTF

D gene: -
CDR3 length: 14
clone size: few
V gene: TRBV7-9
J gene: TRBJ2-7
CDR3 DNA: TGTGCCAGCAGCTTCGTGACACCTACCTACGAGCAGTACTTC
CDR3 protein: CASSFVTPTYEQYF

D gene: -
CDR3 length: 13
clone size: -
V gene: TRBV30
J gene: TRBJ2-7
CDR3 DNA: TGTGCCTGGAGTGCCCCTCTCGGCTACGAGCAGTACTTC
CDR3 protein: CAWSAPLGYEQYF

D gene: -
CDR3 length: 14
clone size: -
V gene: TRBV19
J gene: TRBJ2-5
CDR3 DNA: TGTGCCAGTAGCCTAAGGGGGATGCAAGAGACCCAGTACTTC
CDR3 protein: CASSLRGMQETQYF

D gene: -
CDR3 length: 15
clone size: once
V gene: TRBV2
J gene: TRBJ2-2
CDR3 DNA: TGTGCCAGCGGGGAGACAGGTTTCCCCACCGGGGAGCTGTTTTTT
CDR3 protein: CASGETGFPTGELFF

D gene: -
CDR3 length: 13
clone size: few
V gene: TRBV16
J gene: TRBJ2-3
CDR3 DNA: TGTGCCAGCAGCCAATTACTCACAGATACGCAGTATTTT
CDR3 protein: CASSQLLTDTQYF

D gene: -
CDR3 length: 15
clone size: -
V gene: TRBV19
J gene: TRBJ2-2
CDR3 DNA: TGTGCCAGTAGTATAGATCTAGGGAACACCGGGGAGCTGTTTTTT
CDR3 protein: CASSIDLGNTGELFF

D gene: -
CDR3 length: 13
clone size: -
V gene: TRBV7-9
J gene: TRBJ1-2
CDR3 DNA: TGTGCCAGCAGCTTCCTTCAACAGGACGGCTACACCTTC
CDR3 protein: CASSFLQQDGYTF

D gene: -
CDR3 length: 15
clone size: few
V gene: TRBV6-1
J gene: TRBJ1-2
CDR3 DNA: TGTGCCAGCAGTGAAAGTTACAAGTCTCACTATGGCTACACCTTC
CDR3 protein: CASSESYKSHYGYTF

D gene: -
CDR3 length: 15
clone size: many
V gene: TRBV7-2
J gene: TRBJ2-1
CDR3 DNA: TGTGCCAGCAGCTTAGCGAGTTTAGTCAACAATGAGCAGTTCTTC
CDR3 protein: CASSLASLVNNEQFF

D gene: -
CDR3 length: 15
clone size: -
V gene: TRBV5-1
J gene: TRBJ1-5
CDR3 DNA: TGCGCCAGCAGCCTGACGCCGTATAGCAATCAGCCCCAGCATTTT
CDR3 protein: CASSLTPYSNQPQHF

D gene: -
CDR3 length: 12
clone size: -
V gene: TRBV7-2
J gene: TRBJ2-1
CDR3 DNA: TGTGCCAGCAGCCCTTACAAAAATGAGCAGTTCTTC
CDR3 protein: CASSPYKNEQFF

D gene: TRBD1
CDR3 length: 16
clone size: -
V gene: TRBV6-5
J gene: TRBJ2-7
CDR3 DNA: TGTGCCAGCAGTTTCAAAACTCCGGGACAGGGCTACGAGCAGTACTTC
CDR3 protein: CASSFKTPGQGYEQYF

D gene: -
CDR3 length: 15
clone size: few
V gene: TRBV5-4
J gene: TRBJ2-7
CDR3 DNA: TGTGCCAGCAGCTTGGGAGGAGACGGACGCTACGAGCAGTACTTC
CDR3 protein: CASSLGGDGRYEQYF

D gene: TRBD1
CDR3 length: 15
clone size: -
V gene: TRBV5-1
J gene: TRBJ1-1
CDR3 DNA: TGCGCCAGCAGCTTGGGAGGGACAGGGGGAACTGAAGCTTTCTTT
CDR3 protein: CASSLGGTGGTEAFF

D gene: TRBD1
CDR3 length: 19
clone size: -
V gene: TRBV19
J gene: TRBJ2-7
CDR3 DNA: TGTGCCAGTAGTATACCCCTGACAGGGCTGACAGGCCGAGGCTACGAGCAGTACTTC
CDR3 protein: CASSIPLTGLTGRGYEQYF

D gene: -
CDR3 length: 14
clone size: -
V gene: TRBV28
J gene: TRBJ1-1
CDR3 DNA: TGTGCCAGCAGTTGGCAAAACATGAACACTGAAGCTTTCTTT
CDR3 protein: CASSWQNMNTEAFF

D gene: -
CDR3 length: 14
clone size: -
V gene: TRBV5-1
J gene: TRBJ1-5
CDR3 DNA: TGCGCCAGCAGCCTGGGACGGAATAATCAGCCCCAGCATTTT
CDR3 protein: CASSLGRNNQPQHF

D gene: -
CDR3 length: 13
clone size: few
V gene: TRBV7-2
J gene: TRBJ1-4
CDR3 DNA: TGTGCCAGTTCGGGCCTAACTAATGAAAAACTGTTTTTT
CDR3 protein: CASSGLTNEKLFF

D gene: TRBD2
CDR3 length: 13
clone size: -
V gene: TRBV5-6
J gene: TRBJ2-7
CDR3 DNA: TGTGCCAGCAGCTCGGGGGGGTCCTACGAGCAGTACTTC
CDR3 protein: CASSSGGSYEQYF

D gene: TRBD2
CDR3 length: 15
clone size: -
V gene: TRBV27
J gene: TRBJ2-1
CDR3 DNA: TGTGCCAGCAGTTCCAGGACTAGCACCTACAATGAGCAGTTCTTC
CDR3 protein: CASSSRTSTYNEQFF

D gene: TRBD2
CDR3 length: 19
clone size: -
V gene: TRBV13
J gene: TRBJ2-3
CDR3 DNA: TGTGCCAGCAGCTTAGGGACTAGCGGGGGGTATTGGAGCACAGATACGCAGTATTTT
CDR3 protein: CASSLGTSGGYWSTDTQYF

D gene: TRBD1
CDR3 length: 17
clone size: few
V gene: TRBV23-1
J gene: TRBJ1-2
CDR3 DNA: TGCGCCAGCAGTCAATCGGGCAGGGGGCCTATTAACTATGGCTACACCTTC
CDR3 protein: CASSQSGRGPINYGYTF

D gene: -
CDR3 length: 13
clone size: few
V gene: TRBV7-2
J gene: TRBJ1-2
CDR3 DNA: TGTGCCAGCAGCTTAGGGGTATCCTATGGCTACACCTTC
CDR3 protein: CASSLGVSYGYTF

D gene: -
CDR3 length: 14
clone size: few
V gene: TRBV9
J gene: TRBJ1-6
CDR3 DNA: TGTGCCAGCAGCGTAGCTCCCGCTAATTCACCCCTCCACTTT
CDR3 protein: CASSVAPANSPLHF

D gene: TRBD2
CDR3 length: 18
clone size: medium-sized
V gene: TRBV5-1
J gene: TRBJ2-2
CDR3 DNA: TGCGCCAGCAGCTTGGTAGCGACTAGCGGGGGAATCTCCGGGGAGCTGTTTTTT
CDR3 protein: CASSLVATSGGISGELFF

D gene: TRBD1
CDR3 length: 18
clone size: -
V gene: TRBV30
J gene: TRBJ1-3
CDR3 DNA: TGTGCCTGGAGTGTACTCAGGCAGGGGGATCGCTCTGGAAACACCATATATTTT
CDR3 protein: CAWSVLRQGDRSGNTIYF

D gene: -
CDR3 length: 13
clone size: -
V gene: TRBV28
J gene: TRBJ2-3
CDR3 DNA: TGTGCCAGCAGCTCCGAACCTCTTTTCGCGCAGTATTTT
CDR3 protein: CASSSEPLFAQYF

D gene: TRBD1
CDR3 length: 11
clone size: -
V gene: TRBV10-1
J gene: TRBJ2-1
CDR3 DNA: TGCGCCAGCAGCGACAGGGGTTCGTCGTTCTTC
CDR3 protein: CASSDRGSSFF

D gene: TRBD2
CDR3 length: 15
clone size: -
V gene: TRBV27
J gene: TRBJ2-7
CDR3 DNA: TGTGCCAGCAGGGGGATGACTAGCGGGCGTTACGAGCAGTACTTC
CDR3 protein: CASRGMTSGRYEQYF

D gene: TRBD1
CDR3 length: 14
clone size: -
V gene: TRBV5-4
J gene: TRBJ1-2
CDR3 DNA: TGTGCCAGTAGACCTGAGGGACAGCCCTATGGCTACACCTTC
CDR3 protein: CASRPEGQPYGYTF

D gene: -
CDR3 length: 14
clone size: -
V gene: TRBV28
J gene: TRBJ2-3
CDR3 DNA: TGTGCCAGCAGTTTCTTGCTGGGCACAGATACGCAGTATTTT
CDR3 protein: CASSFLLGTDTQYF

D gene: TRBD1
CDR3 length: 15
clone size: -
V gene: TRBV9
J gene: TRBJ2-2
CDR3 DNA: TGTGCCAGCAGCGTAGACACAGGGGCCACTGGGGAGCTGTTTTTT
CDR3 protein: CASSVDTGATGELFF

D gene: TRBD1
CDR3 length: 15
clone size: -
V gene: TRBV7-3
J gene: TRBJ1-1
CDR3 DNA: TGTGCCAGCAGCAAAAGCGGGACAGCGAACACTGAAGCTTTCTTT
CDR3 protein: CASSKSGTANTEAFF

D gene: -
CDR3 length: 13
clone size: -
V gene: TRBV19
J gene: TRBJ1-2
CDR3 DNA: TGTGCCAGCAGGAGATCCTGGGCGGACGGCTACACCTTC
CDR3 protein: CASRRSWADGYTF

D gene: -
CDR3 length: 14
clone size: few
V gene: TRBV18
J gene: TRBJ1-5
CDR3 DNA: TGTGCCAGCTCAACGGACACTCGCAATCAGCCCCAGCATTTT
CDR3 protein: CASSTDTRNQPQHF

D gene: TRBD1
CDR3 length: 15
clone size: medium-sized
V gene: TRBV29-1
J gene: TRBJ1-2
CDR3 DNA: TGCAGCGTTGAAGGGGGACAGGGAACCCCACTGGGCTACACCTTC
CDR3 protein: CSVEGGQGTPLGYTF

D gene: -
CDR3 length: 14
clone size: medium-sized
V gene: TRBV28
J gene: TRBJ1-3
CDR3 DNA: TGTGCCAGCAGTTCCATAAGGGCTGGAAACACCATATATTTT
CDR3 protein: CASSSIRAGNTIYF

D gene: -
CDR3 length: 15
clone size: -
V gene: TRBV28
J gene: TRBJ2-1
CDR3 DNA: TGTGCCAGCATTCCCACACACGGCTCCTACAATGAGCAGTTCTTC
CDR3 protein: CASIPTHGSYNEQFF

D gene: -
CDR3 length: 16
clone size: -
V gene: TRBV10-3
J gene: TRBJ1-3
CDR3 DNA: TGTGCCAGCAGTCAAGGCCGGCGGGGCTCTGGAAACACCATATATTTT
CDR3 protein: CASSQGRRGSGNTIYF

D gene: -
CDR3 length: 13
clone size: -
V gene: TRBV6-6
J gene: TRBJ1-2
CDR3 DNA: TGTGCCAGCAGGCCGGGGCCTAACTATGGCTACACCTTC
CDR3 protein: CASRPGPNYGYTF

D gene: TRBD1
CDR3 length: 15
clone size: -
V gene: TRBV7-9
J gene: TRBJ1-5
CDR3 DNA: TGTGCCAGCAGTCCCGGGACAGGGGTCAATCAGCCCCAGCATTTT
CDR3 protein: CASSPGTGVNQPQHF

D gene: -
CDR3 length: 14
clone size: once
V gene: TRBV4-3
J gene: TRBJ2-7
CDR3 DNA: TGCGCCAGCAGCCGAGCCCAGGAGGGGCACGAGCAGTACTTC
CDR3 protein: CASSRAQEGHEQYF

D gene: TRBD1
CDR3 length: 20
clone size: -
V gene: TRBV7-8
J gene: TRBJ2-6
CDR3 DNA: TGTGCCAGCAGCTCACCACCCGGGACAGTAAGAAGCTCTGGGGCCAACGTCCTGACTTTC
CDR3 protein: CASSSPPGTVRSSGANVLTF

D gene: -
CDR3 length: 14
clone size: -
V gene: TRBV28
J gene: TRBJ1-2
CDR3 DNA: TGTGCCAGCAGTTTACCCAGGGGCAGCTATGGCTACACCTTC
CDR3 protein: CASSLPRGSYGYTF

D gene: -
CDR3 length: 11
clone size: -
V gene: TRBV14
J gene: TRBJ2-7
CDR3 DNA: TGTGCCAGCAGCCAGGACTACGAGCAGTACTTC
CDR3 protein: CASSQDYEQYF